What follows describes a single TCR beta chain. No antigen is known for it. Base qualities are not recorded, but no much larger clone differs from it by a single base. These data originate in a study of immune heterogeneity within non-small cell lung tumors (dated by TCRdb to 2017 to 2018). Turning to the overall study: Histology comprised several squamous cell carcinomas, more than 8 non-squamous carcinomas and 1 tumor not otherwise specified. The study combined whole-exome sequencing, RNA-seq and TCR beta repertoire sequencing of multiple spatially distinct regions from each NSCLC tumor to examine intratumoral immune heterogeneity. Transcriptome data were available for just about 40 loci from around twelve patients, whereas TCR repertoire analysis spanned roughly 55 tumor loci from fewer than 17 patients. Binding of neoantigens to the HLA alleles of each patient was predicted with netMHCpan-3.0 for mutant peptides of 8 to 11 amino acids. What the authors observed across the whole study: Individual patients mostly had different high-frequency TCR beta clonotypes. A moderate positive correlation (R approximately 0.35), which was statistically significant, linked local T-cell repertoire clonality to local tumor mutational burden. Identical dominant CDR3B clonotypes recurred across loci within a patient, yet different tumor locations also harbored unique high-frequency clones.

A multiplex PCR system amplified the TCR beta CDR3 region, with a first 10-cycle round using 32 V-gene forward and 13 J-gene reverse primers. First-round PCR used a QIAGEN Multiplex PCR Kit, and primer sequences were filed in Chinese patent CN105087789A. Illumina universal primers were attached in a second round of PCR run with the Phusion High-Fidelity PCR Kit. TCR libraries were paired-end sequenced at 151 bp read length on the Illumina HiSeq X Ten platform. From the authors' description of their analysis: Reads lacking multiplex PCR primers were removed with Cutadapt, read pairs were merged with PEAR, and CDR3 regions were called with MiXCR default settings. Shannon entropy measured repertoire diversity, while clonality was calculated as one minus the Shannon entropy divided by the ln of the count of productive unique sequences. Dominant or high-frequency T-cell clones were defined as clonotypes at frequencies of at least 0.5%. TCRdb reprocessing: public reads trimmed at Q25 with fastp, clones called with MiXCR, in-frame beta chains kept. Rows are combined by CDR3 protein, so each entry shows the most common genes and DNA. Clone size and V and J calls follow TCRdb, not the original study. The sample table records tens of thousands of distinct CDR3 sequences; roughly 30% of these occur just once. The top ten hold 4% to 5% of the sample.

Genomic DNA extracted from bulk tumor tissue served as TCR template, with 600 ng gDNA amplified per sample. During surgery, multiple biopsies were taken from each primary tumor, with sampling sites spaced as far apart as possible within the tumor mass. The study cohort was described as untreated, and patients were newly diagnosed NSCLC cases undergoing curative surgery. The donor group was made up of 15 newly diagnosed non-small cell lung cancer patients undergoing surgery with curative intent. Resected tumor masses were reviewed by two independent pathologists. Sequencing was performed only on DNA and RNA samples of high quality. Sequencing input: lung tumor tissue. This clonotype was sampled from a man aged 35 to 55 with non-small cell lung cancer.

CDR3 protein: CASSLVAGGGEQFF. The base sequence is TGTGCCAGCAGCTTAGTGGCTGGCGGGGGGGAGCAGTTCTTC. The V and J segments used are TRBV13 and TRBJ2-1; TRBD2 fits 8 bases in the junction. CDR1 PRHDT and CDR2 FYEKMQ were looked up in the germline V gene (reference sequence). V is cut back by 1 base and J by 10 bases, with 6 bases in the junction unmatched. From cysteine to phenylalanine, the CDR3 is 14 amino acids long. The only DNA kept is the CDR3, 42 bases in frame from the first base.